The clone carrying this T cell receptor (beta chain) was seen just once. Distinct nucleotide sequences in the sample also encode this CDR3. V was cut by 5 bases and J by 1 base, with 8 bases left in between. The CDR3 spans 13 residues. Germline CDR1 and CDR2: SEHNR and FQNEAQ (reference sequence). The data belong to a study of identifying expanded T cells in peripheral blood. TCRdb's copy holds only in-frame clones and misses some; the assay was immunoSEQ multiplex PCR. Here the sample spans 84,000 or so clones, 70% to 90% being singletons. This chain connects TRBV7-9 to TRBJ1-1; a weak D match, TRBD1 (6 bases). This TCR came from a person between 18 and 70 years old in good health. The sample was blood. CDR3 bases: TGTGCCAGCAGCCCGACAGGGAACACTGAAGCTTTCTTT. It translates to CASSPTGNTEAFF. The full variable domain, rest sourced from reference TRBV7-9 and TRBJ1-1, is DTGVSQNPRHKITKRGQNVTFRCDPISEHNRLYWYRQTLGQGPEFLTYFQNEAQLEKSRLLSDRFSAERPKGSFSTLEIQRTEQGDSAMYLCASSPTGNTEAFFGQGTRLTVV.